This TCR beta chain was identified during a study of blood T cell repertoires in COVID-19. At the level of the study: Sites in the United States, Italy and Spain provided acute and convalescent COVID-19 samples. PBMCs, B-cell-depleted T cells, or T cells provided the cDNA or gDNA that made up the material.

The CDR3 runs to 19 residues. Trimming removed 5 bases from V and 3 bases from J; junction bases left unmatched: 19. Germline assignment: CDR1 MDHEN and CDR2 SYDVKM. This clone was observed a handful of times. In the source study's methods: Estimated nucleated cell counts came from reference gene primer amplification. Using immunoSEQ multiplex PCR, the repertoire was profiled, and TCRdb retains in-frame clones only, with some absent. Clone size and V and J calls were adopted from that table, with D and trimming inferred from the DNA. The sample contains approximately 220,000 clones, approximately 88% of which appear only once.

Sequenced input: peripheral blood. This TCR came from a man aged 35 to 55 with acute or convalescent COVID-19. This chain uses TRBV28 with TRBJ1-5, with TRBD1 matching 7 bases. The DNA of the CDR3 is TGTGCCAGCAGTCCCCAACAGGGGACATATAGCTCATACAATCAGCCCCAGCATTTT. It yields the protein CASSPQQGTYSSYNQPQHF.